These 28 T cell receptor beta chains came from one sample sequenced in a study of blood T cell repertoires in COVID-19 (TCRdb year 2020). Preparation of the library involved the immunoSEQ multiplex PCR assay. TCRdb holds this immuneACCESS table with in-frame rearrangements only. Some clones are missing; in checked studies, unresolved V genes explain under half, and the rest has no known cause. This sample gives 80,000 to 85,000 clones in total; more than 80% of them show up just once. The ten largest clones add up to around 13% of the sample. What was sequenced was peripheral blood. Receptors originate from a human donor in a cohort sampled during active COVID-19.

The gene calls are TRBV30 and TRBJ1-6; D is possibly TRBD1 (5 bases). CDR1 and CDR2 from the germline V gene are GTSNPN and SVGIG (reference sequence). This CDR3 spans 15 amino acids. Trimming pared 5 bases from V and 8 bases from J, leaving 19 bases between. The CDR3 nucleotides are TGTGCCTGGTCTTGGGGCAAGGGTTCGGATTCACCCCTCCACTTT. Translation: CAWSWGKGSDSPLHF.

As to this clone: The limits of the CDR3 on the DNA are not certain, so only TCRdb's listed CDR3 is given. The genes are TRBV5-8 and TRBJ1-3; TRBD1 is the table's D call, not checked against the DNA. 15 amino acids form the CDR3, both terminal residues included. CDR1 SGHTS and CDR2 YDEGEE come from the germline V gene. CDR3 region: CASTWDSRNGTPYIF.

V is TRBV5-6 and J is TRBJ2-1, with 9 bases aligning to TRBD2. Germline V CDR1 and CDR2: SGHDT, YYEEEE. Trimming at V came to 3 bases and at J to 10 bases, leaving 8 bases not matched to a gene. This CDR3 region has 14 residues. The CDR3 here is CASSSASGAPEQFF. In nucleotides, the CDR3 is TGTGCCAGCAGCTCGGCTAGCGGGGCCCCAGAGCAGTTCTTC.

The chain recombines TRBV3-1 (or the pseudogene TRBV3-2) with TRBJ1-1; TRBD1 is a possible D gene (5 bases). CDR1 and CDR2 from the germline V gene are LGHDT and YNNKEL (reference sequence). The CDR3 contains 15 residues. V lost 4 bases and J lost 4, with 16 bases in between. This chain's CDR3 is CASSRLQGRGTEAFF. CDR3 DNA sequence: TGTGCCAGCAGCCGCCTGCAGGGAAGGGGCACTGAAGCTTTCTTT.

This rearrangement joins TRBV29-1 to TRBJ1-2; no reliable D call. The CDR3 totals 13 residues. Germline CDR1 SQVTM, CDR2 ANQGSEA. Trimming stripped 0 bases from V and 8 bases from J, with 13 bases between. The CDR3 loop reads CSVEEQTHLGYTF. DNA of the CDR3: TGCAGCGTTGAAGAACAAACCCACCTGGGCTACACCTTC. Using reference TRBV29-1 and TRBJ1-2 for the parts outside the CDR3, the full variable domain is SAVISQKPSRDICQRGTSLTIQCQVDSQVTMMFWYRQQPGQSLTLIATANQGSEATYESGFVIDKFPISRPNLTFSTLTVSNMSPEDSSIYLCSVEEQTHLGYTFGSGTRLTVV.

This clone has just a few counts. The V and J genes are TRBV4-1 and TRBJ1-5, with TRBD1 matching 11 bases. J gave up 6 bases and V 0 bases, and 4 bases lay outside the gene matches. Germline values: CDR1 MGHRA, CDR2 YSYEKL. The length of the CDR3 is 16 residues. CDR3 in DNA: TGCGCCAGCAGCCAAGACGGACAGGGGGCAGGTCAGCCCCAGCATTTT. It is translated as CASSQDGQGAGQPQHF.

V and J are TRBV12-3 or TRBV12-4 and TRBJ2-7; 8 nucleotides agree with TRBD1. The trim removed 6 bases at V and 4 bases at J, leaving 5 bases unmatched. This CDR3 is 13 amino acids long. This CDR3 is CASRRDRNYEQYF. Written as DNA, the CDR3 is TGTGCCAGCAGGCGGGACAGGAATTACGAGCAGTACTTC.

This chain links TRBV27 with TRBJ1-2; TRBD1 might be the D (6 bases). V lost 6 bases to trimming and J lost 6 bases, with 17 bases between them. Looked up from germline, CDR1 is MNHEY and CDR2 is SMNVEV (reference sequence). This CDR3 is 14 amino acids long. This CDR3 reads CASRRTGFFDGYTF. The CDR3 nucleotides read TGTGCCAGCAGGAGAACAGGGTTCTTCGATGGCTACACCTTC.

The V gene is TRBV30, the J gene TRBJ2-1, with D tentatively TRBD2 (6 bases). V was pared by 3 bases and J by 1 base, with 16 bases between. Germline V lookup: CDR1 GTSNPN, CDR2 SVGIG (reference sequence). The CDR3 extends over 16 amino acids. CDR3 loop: CAWRFRGATSYNEQFF. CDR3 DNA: TGTGCCTGGAGGTTTCGCGGGGCAACTTCCTACAATGAGCAGTTCTTC.

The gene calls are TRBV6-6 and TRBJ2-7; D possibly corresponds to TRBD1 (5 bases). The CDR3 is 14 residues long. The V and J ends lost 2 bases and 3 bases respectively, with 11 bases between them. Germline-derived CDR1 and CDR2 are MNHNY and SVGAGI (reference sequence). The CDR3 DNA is TGTGCCAGCAGTTACCAGGGTATAGACTACGAGCAGTACTTC. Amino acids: CASSYQGIDYEQYF.

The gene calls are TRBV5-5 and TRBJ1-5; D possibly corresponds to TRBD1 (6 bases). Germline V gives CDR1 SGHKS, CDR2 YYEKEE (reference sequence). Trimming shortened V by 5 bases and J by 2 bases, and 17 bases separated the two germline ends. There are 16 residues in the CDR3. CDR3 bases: TGTGCCAGCAGATCCTCAGCAGGGGATCGCAATCAGCCCCAGCATTTT. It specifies CASRSSAGDRNQPQHF.

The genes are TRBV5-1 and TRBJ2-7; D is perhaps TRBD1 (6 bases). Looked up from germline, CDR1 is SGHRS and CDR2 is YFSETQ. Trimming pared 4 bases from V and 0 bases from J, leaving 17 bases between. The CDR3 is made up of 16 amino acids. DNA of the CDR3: TGCGCCAGCAGCATTATCGGACAGCATAGCTCCTACGAGCAGTACTTC. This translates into CASSIIGQHSSYEQYF. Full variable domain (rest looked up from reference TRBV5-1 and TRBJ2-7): KAGVTQTPRYLIKTRGQQVTLSCSPISGHRSVSWYQQTPGQGLQFLFEYFSETQRNKGNFPGRFSGRQFSNSRSEMNVSTLELGDSALYLCASSIIGQHSSYEQYFGPGTRLTVT.

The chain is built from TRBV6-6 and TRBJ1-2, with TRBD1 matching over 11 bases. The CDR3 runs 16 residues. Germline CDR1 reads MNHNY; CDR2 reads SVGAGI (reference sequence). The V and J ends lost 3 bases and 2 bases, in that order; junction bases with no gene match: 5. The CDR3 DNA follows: TGTGCCAGCAGTTATTTGGGACAGGGGGTCAACTATGGCTACACCTTC. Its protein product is CASSYLGQGVNYGYTF.

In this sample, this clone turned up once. The DNA of the CDR3 is TGTGCCAGCAGTACCGGGACACAGGGCGAGCAGTACTTC. Its translation: CASSTGTQGEQYF. This chain uses TRBV2 with TRBJ2-7, with D perhaps TRBD1 (6 bases). The CDR3 extends over 13 amino acids. V lost 5 bases, J lost 6 bases, and 14 bases lay in between. In germline, CDR1 is SNHLY, CDR2 FYNNEI.

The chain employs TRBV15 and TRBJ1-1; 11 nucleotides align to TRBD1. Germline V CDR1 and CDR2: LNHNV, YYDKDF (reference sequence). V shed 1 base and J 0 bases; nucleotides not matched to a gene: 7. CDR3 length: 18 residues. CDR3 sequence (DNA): TGTGCCACCAGCAGAGTTTGGGACAGGGGGAAGGTGAACACTGAAGCTTTCTTT. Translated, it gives CATSRVWDRGKVNTEAFF.

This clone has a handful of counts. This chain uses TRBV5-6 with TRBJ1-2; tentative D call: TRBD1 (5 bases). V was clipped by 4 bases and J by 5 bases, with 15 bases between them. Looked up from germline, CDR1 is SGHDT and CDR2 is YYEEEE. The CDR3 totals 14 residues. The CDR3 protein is CASSLQGIGYGYTF. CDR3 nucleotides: TGTGCCAGCAGCCTCCAGGGAATAGGGTATGGCTACACCTTC.

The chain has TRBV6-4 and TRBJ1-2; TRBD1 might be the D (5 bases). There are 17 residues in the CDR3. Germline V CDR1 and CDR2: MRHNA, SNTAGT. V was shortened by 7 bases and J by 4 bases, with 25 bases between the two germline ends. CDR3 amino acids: CASTGFPDTLIAYGYTF. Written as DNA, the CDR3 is TGTGCCAGCACAGGGTTCCCCGACACCCTTATAGCCTATGGCTACACCTTC.

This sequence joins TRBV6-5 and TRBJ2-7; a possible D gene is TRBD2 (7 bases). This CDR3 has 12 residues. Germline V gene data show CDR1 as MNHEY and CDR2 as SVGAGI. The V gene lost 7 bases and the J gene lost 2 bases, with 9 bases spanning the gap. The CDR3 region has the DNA TGTGCCAGCAACGGGGGGCCCTACGAGCAGTACTTC. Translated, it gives CASNGGPYEQYF.

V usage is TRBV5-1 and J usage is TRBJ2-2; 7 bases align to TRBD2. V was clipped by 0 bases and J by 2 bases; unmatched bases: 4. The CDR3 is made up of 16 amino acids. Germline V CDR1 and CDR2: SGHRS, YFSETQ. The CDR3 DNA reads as TGCGCCAGCAGCTTGGTCGCGGGGGACAACACCGGGGAGCTGTTTTTT. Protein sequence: CASSLVAGDNTGELFF.

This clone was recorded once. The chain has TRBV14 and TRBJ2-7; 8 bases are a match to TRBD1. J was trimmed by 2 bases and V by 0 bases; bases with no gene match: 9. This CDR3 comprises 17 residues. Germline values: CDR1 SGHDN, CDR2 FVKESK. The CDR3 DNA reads TGTGCCAGCAGCCAAGATTTTCGGACAGGGTATCCCTACGAGCAGTACTTC. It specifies CASSQDFRTGYPYEQYF.

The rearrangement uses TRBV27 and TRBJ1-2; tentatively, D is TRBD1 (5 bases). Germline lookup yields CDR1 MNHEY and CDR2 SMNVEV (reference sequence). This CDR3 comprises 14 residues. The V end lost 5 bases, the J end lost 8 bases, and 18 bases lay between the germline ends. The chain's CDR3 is CASSRAPHRQGYTF. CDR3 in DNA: TGTGCCAGCAGTCGCGCCCCACACCGACAGGGCTACACCTTC.

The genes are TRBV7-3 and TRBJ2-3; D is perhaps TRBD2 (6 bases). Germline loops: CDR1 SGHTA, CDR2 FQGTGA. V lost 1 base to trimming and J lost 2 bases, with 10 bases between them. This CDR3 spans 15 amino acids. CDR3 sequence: CASSLIGGATDTQYF. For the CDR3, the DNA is TGTGCCAGCAGCTTAATCGGCGGGGCCACAGATACGCAGTATTTT.

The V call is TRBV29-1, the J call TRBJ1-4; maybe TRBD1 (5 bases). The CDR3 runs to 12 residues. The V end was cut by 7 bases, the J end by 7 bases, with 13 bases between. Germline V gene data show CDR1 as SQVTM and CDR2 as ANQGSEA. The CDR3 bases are TGCAGCGCGGGACGGCGGGGTGAAAAACTGTTTTTT. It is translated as CSAGRRGEKLFF. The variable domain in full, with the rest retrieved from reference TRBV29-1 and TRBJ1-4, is SAVISQKPSRDICQRGTSLTIQCQVDSQVTMMFWYRQQPGQSLTLIATANQGSEATYESGFVIDKFPISRPNLTFSTLTVSNMSPEDSSIYLCSAGRRGEKLFFGSGTQLSVL.

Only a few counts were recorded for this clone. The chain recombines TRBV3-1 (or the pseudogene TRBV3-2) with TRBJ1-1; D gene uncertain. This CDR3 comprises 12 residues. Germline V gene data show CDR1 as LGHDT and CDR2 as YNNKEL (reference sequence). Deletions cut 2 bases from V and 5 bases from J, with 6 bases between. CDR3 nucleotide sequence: TGTGCCAGCAGCCAATATCCTACTGAAGCTTTCTTT. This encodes CASSQYPTEAFF.

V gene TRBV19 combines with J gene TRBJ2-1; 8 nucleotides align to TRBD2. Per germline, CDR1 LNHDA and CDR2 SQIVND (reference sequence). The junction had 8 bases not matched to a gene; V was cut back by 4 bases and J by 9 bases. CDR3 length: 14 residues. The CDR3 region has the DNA TGTGCCAGTAGTACACGGGGGGGCCAGGGTGAGCAGTTCTTC. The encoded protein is CASSTRGGQGEQFF.

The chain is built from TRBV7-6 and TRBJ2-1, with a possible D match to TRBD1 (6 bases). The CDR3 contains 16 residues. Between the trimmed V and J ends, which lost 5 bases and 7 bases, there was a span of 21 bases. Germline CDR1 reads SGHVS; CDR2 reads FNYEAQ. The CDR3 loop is CASSARARGTVNEQFF. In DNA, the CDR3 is TGTGCCAGCAGCGCCCGGGCCAGGGGCACAGTGAATGAGCAGTTCTTC.

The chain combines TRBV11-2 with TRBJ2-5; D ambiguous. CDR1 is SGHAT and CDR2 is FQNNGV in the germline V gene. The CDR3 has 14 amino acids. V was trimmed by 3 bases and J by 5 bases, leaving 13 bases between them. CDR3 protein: CASSFPWAKETQYF. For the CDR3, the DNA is TGTGCCAGCAGCTTTCCCTGGGCCAAGGAGACCCAGTACTTC.

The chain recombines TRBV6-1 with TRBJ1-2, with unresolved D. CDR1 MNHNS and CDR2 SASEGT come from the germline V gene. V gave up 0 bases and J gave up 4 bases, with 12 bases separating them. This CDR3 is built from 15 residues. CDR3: CASSEASMNSYGYTF. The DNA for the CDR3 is TGTGCCAGCAGTGAAGCTTCGATGAACAGCTATGGCTACACCTTC.